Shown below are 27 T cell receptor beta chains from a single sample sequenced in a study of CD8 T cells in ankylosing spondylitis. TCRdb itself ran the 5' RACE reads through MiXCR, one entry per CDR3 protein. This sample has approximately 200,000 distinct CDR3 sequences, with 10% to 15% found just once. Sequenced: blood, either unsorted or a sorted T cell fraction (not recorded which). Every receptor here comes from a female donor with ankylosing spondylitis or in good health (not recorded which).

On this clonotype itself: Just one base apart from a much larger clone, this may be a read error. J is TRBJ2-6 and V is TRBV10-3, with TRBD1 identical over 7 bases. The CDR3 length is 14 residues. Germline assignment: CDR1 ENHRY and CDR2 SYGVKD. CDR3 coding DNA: TGTGCCATCCGAGGGGGCTCTCGGGCCAACGTCCTGACTTTC. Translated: CAIRGGSRANVLTF.

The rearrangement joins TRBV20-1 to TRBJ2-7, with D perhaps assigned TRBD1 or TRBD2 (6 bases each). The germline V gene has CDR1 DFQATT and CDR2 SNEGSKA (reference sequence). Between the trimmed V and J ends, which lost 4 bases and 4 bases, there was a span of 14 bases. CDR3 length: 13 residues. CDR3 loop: CSAKGGIIYEQYF. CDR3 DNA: TGCAGTGCTAAGGGGGGCATCATATACGAGCAGTACTTC.

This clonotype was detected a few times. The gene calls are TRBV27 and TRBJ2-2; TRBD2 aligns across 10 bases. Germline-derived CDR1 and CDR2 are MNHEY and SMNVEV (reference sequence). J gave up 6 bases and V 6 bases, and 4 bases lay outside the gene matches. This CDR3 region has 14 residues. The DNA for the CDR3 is TGTGCCAGCAGGCTAGCGGGAGCCGCCGGGGAGCTGTTTTTT. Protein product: CASRLAGAAGELFF.

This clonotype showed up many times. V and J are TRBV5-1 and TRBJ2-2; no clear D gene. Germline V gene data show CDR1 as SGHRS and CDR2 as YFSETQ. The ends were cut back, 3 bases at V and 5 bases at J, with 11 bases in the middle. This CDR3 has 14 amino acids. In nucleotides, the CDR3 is TGCGCCAGCAGCTCGGAATCGTTTACCGGGGAGCTGTTTTTT. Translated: CASSSESFTGELFF.

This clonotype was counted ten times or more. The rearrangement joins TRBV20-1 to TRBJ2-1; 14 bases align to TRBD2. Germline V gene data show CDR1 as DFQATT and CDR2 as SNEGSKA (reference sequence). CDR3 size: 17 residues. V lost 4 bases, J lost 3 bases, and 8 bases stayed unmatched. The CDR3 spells CSANSLGLAGDYNEQFF. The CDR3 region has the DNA TGCAGTGCTAATAGTTTGGGACTAGCGGGAGACTACAATGAGCAGTTCTTC.

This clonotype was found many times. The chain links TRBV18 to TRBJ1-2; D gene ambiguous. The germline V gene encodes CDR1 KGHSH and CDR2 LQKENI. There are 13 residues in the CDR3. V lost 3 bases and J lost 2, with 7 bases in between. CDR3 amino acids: CASSPDGNYGYTF. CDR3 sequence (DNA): TGTGCCAGCTCACCGGACGGAAACTATGGCTACACCTTC.

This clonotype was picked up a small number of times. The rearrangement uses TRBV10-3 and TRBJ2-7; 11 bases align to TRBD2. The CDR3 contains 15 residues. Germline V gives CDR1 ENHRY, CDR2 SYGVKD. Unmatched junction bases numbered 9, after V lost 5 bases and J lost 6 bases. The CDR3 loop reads CAISPGLAALGEQYF. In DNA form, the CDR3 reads TGTGCCATCAGTCCGGGACTAGCGGCCCTGGGCGAGCAGTACTTC.

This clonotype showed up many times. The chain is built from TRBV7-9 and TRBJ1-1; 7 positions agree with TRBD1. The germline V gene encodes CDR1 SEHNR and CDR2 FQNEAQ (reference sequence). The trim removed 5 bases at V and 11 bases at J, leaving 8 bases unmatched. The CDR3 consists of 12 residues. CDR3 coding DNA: TGTGCCAGCAGCGTCGGGACAGTCTACGCTTTCTTT. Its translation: CASSVGTVYAFF.

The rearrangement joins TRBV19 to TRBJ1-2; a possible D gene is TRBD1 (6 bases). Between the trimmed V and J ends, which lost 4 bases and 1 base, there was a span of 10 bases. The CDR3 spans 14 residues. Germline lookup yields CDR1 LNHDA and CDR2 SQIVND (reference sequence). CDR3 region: CASSTDRVNYGYTF. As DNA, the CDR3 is TGTGCCAGTAGTACGGACAGAGTTAACTATGGCTACACCTTC.

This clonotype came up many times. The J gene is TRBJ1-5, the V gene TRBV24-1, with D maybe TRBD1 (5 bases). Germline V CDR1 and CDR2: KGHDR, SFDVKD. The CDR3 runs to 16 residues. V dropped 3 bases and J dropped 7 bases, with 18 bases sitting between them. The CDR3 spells CATSDAELGRSQPQHF. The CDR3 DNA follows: TGTGCCACCAGTGATGCCGAATTGGGGCGCAGCCAGCCCCAGCATTTT.

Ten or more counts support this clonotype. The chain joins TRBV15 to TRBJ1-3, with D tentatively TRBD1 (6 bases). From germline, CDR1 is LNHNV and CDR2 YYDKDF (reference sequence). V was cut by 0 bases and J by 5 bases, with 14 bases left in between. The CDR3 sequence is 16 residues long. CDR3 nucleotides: TGTGCCACCAGCAGAGATCGGGACACCCAAAGAAACACCATATATTTT. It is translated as CATSRDRDTQRNTIYF.

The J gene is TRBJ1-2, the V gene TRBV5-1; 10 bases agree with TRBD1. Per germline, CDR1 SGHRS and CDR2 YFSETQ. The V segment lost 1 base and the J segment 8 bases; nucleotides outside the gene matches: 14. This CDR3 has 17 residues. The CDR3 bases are TGCGCCAGCAGCTTGAGTATCCTAGGACAGGGGGATCAAGGCTACACCTTC. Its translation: CASSLSILGQGDQGYTF.

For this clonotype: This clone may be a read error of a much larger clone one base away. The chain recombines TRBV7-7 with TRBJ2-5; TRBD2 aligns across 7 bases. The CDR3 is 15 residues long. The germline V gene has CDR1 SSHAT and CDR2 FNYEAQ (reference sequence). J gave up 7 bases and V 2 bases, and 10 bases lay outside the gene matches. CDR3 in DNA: TGTGCCAGCAGCTTAATGGCGGGAGTAGAAGGGACCCAGTACTTC. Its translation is CASSLMAGVEGTQYF.

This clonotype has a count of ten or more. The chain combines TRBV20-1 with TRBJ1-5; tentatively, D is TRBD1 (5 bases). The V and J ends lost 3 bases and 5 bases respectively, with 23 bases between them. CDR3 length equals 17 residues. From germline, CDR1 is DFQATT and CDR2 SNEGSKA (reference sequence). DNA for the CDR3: TGCAGTGCTAGTCTTACCCAGGGCGGAAGGTTGGATCAGCCCCAGCATTTT. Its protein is CSASLTQGGRLDQPQHF.

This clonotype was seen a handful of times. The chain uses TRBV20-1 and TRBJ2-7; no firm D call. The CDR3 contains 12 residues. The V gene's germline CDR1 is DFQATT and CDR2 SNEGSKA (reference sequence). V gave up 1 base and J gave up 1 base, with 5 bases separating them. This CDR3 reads CSARGQSYEQYF. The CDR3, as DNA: TGCAGTGCTAGAGGCCAGTCCTACGAGCAGTACTTC.

The CDR3 here is CAISESSQTPYEQYF. Here the CDR3 DNA reads TGTGCCATCAGTGAGTCAAGCCAGACCCCCTACGAGCAGTACTTC. J is TRBJ2-7 and V is TRBV10-3; D not certain. V was cut by 0 bases and J by 2 bases, with 11 bases left in between. The CDR3 length is 15 residues. The germline V gene encodes CDR1 ENHRY and CDR2 SYGVKD.

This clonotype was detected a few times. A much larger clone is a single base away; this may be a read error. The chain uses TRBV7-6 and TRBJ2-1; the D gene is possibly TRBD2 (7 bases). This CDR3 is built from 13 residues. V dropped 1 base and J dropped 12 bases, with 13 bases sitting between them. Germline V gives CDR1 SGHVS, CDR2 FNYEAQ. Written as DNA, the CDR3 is TGTGCCAGCAGCTTAGGAGCGGGACATGGGCAGTTCTTC. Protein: CASSLGAGHGQFF.

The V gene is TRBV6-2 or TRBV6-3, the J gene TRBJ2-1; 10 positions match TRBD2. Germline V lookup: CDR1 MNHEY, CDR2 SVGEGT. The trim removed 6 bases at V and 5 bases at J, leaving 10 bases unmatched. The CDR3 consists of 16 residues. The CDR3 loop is CASSELAGVGDNEQFF. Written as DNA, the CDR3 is TGTGCCAGCAGCGAGCTAGCGGGAGTGGGGGACAATGAGCAGTTCTTC.

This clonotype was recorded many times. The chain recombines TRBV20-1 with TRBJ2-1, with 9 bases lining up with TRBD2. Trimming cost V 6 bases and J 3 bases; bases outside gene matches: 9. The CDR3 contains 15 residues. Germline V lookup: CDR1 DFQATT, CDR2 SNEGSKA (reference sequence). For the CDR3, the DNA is TGCAGTGCCCTAAGCCTACTAGCGGGCTACAATGAGCAGTTCTTC. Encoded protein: CSALSLLAGYNEQFF.

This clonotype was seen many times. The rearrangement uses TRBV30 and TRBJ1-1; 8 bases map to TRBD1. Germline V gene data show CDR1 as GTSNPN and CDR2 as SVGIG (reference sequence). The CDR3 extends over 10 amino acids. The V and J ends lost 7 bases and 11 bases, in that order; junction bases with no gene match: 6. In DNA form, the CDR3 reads TGTGCCTTCCAGGGGGCTGGGGCTTTCTTT. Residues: CAFQGAGAFF.

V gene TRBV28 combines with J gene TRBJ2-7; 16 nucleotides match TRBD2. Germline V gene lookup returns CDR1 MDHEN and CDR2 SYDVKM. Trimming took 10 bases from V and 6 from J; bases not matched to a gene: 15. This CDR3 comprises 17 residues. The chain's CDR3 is CAITGLAGGGRGGEQYF. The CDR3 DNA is TGTGCCATAACGGGACTAGCGGGAGGGGGTCGGGGGGGCGAGCAGTACTTC. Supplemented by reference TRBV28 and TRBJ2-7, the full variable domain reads DVKVTQSSRYLVKRTGEKVFLECVQDMDHENMFWYRQDPGLGLRLIYFSYDVKMKEKGDIPEGYSVSREKKERFSLILESASTNQTSMYLCAITGLAGGGRGGEQYFGPGTRLTVT.

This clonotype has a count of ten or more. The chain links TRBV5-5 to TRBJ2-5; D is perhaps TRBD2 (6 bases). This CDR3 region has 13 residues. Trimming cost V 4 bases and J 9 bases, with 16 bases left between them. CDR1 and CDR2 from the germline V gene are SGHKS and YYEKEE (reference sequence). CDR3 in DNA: TGTGCCAGCAGCACCGGGATTGGGGGGTCCCAGTACTTC. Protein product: CASSTGIGGSQYF. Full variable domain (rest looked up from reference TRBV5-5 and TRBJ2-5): DAGVTQSPTHLIKTRGQQVTLRCSPISGHKSVSWYQQVLGQGPQFIFQYYEKEERGRGNFPDRFSARQFPNYSSELNVNALLLGDSALYLCASSTGIGGSQYFGPGTRLLVL.

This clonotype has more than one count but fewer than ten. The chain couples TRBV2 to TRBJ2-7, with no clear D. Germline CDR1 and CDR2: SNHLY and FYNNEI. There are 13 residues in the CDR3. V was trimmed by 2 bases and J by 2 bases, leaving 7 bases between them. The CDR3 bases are TGTGCCAGCAGTGAATACGGAACCTACGAGCAGTACTTC. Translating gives CASSEYGTYEQYF.

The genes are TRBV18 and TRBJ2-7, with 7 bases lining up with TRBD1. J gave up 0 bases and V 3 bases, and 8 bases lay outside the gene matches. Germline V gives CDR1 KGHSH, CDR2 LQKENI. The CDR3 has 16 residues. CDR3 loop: CASSPVTGLSSYEQYF. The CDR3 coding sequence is TGTGCCAGCTCACCGGTGACAGGGCTGAGCTCCTACGAGCAGTACTTC.

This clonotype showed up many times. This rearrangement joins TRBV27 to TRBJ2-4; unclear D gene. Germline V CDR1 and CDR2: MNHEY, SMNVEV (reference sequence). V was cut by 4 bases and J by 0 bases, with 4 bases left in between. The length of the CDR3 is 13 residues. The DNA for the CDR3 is TGTGCCAGCAGTTCGCTAGCCAAAAACATTCAGTACTTC. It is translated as CASSSLAKNIQYF.

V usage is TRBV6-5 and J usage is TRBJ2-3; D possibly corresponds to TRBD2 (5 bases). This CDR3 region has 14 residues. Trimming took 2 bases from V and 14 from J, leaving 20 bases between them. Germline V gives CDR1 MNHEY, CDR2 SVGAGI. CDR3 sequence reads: CASSYPDPRAGVYF. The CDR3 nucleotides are TGTGCCAGCAGTTACCCCGATCCCCGGGCCGGGGTGTATTTT.

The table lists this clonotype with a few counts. In nucleotides, the CDR3 is TGCGCCAGCAGCCTGACAGGGGCCAAGGACATTCAGTACTTC. Translated: CASSLTGAKDIQYF. The gene calls are TRBV5-1 and TRBJ2-4; 8 bases are a match to TRBD1. The CDR3 loop spans 14 amino acids. V lost 4 bases, J lost 8 bases, and 8 bases stayed unmatched. Germline V gene sequence: CDR1 SGHRS, CDR2 YFSETQ.